The present T cell receptor (beta chain) was sequenced within a study of neoadjuvant anti-PD-1 for oral cavity cancer. Background on the study: Non-progressing patients received a fourth nivolumab dose near day 43, then surgery on days 50-56.

Data came from immunoSEQ multiplex PCR; TCRdb stores just in-frame clones and leaves some out. The repertoire holds about 79,000 clones, 83% seen once, with less than 4% in the top ten. This clone was detected only a few times. Patients had HPV-negative, locally advanced oral cavity squamous cell carcinoma. Blood cells were analyzed directly, without culture or expansion. The source is a person aged 35 to 85 with oral cavity squamous cell carcinoma. The specimen comprised PBMCs, sampled before nivolumab (anti-PD-1) treatment.

CDR3 amino acids: CASSMGGRPSNQPQHF. The CDR3 coding sequence is TGTGCCAGTAGTATGGGGGGCCGACCTAGCAATCAGCCCCAGCATTTT. The chain links TRBV19 to TRBJ1-5; possibly TRBD1 for D (6 bases). Looked up from germline, CDR1 is LNHDA and CDR2 is SQIVND (reference sequence). The CDR3 is 16 amino acids. V gave up 3 bases and J gave up 0 bases, with 12 bases separating them.